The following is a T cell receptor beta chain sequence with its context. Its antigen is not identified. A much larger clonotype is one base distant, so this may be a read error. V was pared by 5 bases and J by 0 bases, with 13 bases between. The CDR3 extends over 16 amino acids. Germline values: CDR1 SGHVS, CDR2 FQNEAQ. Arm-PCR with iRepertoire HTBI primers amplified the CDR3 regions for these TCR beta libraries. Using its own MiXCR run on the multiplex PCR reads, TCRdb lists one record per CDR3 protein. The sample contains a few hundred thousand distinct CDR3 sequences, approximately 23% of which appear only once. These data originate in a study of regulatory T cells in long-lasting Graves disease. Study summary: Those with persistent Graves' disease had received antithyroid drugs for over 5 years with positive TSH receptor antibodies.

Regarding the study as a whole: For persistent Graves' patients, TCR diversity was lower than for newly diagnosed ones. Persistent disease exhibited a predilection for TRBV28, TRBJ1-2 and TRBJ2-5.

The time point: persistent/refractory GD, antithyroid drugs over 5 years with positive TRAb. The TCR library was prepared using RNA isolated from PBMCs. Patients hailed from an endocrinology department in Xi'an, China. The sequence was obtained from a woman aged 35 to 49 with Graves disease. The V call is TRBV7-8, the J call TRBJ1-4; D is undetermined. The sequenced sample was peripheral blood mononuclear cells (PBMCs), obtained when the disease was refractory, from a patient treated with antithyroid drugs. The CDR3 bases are TGTGCCAGCAGCGCCGGAGGCGGGGCAACTAATGAAAAACTGTTTTTT. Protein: CASSAGGGATNEKLFF.